The rows below give T cell receptor beta chains drawn from one sample of a study of CD8 T cells in Susac syndrome. TCRdb analysed the immunoSEQ multiplex PCR reads with MiXCR anew, one entry per CDR3 protein. The table includes about 84,000 distinct CDR3 sequences, around 96% detected once. Sequencing was performed on CD8+ T cells from PBMCs. The origin of the receptors is a human donor with Susac syndrome. Each CDR3 is given with its conserved first and last residue. Clone size appears in some rows only: once, few, many, or a class for an expanded clone.

v_call	j_call	clone_size	cdr3_aa
TRBV20-1	TRBJ2-1	-	CSARKSSGSSYNEQFF
TRBV4-3	TRBJ2-7	few	CASSRAQGPYEQYF
TRBV9	TRBJ2-5	-	CASSAGQPGETQYF
TRBV11-2	TRBJ2-2	-	CASRGLRNTGELFF
TRBV4-3	TRBJ2-3	once	CASSQTGEGDHTDTQYF
TRBV30	TRBJ2-7	-	CALDRGSYEQYF
TRBV29-1	TRBJ2-5	-	CSVEVGETQYF
TRBV20-1	TRBJ1-1	-	CSAPAGAF
TRBV7-9	TRBJ2-7	-	CASSLYDYEQYF
TRBV7-2	TRBJ1-1	few	CASSSQGGDTEAFF
TRBV4-2	TRBJ2-6	-	CASSRGPGANVLTF
TRBV15	TRBJ2-6	-	CATLSPPGAVLTF
TRBV6-4	TRBJ1-1	-	CASSDGVEAFF
TRBV19	TRBJ2-7	-	CASSSRDGFYEQYF
TRBV19	TRBJ2-1	-	CASSIAQNNEQFF
TRBV4-1	TRBJ1-5	-	CASSQGFSNQPQHF
TRBV28	TRBJ1-2	-	CASRDRAYGYTF
TRBV18	TRBJ1-1	-	CASSPQEAEAFF
TRBV29-1	TRBJ2-7	-	CSVEDRDSSYEQYF
TRBV4-3	TRBJ1-6	-	CASSPQSLNSPLHF
TRBV19	TRBJ2-6	-	CASRGGANVLTF
TRBV19	TRBJ1-5	-	CAGGTGRQDQPQHF
TRBV20-1	TRBJ2-1	-	CSARGRVGLAVYNEQFF
TRBV4-3	TRBJ2-7	-	CASSQDRGRAYEQYF
TRBV7-9	TRBJ2-2	-	CASSLLDGNTGELFF
TRBV29-1	TRBJ2-7	-	CSVESPGLAGVYEQYF